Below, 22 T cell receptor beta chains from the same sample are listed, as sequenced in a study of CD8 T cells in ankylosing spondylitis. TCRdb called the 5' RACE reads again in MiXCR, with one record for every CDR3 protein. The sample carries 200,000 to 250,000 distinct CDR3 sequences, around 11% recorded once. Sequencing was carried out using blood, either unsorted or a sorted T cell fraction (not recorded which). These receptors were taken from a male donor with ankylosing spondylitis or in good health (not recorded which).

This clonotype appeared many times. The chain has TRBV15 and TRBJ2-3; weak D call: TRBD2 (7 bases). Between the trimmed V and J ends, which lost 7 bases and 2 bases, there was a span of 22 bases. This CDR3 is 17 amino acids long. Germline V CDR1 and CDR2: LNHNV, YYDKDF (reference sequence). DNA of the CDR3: TGTGCCACCACCCCGGGGGAGGGGGTCGTAGTCACAGATACGCAGTATTTT. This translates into CATTPGEGVVVTDTQYF.

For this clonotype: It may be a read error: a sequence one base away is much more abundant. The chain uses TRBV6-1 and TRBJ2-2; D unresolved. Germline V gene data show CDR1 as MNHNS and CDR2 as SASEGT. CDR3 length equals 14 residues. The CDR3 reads CVSIQRLNTGELFF. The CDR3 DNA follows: TGTGTCAGCATTCAACGTCTAAACACCGGGGAGCTGTTTTTT.

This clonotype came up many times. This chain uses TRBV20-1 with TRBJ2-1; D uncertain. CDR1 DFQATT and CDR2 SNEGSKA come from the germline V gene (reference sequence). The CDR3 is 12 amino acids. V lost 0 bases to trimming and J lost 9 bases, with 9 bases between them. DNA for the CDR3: TGCAGTGCTAGAGAAGCCCACCCTGAGCAGTTCTTC. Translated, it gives CSAREAHPEQFF.

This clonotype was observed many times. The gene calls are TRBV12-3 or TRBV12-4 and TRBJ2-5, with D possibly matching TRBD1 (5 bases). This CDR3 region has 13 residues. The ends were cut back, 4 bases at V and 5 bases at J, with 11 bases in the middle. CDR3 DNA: TGTGCCAGCAGTTCCTCAGGGTGGGAGACCCAGTACTTC. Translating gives CASSSSGWETQYF.

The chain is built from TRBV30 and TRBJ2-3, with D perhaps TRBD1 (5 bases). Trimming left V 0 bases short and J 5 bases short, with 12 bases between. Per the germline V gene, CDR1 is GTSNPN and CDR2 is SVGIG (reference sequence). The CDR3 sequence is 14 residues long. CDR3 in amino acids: CAWSVDWGEDTQYF. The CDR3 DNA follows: TGTGCCTGGAGTGTAGACTGGGGCGAAGATACGCAGTATTTT. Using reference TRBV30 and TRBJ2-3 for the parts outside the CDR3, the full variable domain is SQTIHQWPATLVQPVGSPLSLECTVEGTSNPNLYWYRQAAGRGLQLLFYSVGIGQISSEVPQNLSASRPQDRQFILSSKKLLLSDSGFYLCAWSVDWGEDTQYFGPGTRLTVL.

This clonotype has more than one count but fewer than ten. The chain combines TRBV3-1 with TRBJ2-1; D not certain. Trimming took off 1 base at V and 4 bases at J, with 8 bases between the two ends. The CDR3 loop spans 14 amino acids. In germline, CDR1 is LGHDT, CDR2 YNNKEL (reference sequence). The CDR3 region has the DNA TGTGCCAGCAGCCAAGTATTGGCTTACAATGAGCAGTTCTTC. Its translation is CASSQVLAYNEQFF.

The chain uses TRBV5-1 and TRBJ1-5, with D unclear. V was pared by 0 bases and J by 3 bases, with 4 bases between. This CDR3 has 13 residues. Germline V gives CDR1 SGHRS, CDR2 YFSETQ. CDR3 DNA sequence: TGCGCCAGCAGCTTGGATGTCAATCAGCCCCAGCATTTT. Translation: CASSLDVNQPQHF.

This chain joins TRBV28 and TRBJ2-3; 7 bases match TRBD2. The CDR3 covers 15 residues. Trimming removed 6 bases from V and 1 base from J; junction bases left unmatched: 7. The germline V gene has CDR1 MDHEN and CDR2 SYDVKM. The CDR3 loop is CASSTLGGGTDTQYF. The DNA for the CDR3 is TGTGCCAGCAGCACCTTGGGGGGGGGCACAGATACGCAGTATTTT.

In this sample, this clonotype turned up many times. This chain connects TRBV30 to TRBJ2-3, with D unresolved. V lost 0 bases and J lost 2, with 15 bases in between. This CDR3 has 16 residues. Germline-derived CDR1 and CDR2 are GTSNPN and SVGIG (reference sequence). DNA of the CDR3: TGTGCCTGGAGTGTTAGGATGGTGGCTTACACAGATACGCAGTATTTT. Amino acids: CAWSVRMVAYTDTQYF.

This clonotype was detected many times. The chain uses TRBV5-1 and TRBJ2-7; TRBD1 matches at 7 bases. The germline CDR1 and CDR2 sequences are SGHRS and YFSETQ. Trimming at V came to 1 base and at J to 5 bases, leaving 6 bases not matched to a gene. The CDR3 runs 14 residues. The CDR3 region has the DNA TGCGCCAGCAGCTTGCCAGGGGGTCGCAACGAGCAGTACTTC. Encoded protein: CASSLPGGRNEQYF.

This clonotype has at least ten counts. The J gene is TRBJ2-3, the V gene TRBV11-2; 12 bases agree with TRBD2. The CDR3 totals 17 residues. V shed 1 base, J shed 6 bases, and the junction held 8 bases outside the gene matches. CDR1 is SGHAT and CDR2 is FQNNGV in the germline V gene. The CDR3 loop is CASSLGLAGADGDTQYF. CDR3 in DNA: TGTGCCAGCAGCTTAGGACTAGCGGGGGCTGATGGCGATACGCAGTATTTT.

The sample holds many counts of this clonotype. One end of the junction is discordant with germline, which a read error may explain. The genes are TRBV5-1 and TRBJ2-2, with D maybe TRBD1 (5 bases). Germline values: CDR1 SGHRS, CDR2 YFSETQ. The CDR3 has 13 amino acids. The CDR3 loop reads CASKTDPTGELFF. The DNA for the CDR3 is TGCGCCAGCAAGACAGATCCCACCGGTGAGCTGTTTTTT.

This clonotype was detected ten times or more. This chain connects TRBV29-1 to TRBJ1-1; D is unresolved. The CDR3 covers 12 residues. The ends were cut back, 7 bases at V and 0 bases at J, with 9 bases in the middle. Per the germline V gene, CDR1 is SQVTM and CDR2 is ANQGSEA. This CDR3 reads CSANTLNTEAFF. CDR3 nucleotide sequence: TGCAGCGCCAACACTCTGAACACTGAAGCTTTCTTT.

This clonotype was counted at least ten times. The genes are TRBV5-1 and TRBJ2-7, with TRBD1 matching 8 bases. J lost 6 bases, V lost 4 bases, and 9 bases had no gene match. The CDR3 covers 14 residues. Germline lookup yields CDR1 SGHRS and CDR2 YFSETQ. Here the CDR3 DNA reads TGCGCCAGCAGCCCGGACAGGGCAACTGGCGAGCAGTACTTC. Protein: CASSPDRATGEQYF.

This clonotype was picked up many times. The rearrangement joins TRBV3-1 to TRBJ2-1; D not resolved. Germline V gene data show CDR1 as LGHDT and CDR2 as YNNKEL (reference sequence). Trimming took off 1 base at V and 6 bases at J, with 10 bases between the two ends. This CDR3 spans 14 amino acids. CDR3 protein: CASSQGRASNEQFF. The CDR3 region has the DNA TGTGCCAGCAGCCAAGGTCGGGCATCCAATGAGCAGTTCTTC.

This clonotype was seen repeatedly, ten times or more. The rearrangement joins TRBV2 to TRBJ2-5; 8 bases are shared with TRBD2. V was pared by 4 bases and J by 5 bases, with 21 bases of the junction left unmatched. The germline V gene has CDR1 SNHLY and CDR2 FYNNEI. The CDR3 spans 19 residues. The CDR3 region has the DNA TGTGCCAGCAGTGTACAGGGAGGAGCGGGAATAAGCGGGGGCGAGACCCAGTACTTC. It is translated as CASSVQGGAGISGGETQYF.

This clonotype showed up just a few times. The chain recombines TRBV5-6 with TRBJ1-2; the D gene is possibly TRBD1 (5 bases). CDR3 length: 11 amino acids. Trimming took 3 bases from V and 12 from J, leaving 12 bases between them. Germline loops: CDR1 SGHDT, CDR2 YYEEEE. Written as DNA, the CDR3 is TGTGCCAGCAGCTCGGCGACAGTCAACACCTTC. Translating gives CASSSATVNTF.

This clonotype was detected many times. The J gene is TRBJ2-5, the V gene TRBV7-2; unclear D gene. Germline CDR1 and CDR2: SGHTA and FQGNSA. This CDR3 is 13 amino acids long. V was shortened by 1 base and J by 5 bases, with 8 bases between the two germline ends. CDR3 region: CASSLVGMETQYF. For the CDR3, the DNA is TGTGCCAGCAGCTTAGTGGGTATGGAGACCCAGTACTTC.

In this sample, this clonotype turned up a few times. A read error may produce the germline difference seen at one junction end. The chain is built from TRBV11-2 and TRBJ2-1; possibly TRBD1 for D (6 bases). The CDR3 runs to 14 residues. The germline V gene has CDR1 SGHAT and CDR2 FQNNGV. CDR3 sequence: CASSLVGQESTGIF. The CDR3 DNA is TGTGCCAGCAGCTTAGTGGGACAAGAGTCTACGGGGATCTTC.

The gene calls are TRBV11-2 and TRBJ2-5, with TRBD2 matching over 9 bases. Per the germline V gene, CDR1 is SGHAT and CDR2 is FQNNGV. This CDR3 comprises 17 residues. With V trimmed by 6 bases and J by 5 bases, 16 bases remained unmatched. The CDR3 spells CASSHDSSGLAWETQYF. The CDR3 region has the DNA TGTGCCAGCAGTCATGATTCTTCTGGACTAGCGTGGGAGACCCAGTACTTC.

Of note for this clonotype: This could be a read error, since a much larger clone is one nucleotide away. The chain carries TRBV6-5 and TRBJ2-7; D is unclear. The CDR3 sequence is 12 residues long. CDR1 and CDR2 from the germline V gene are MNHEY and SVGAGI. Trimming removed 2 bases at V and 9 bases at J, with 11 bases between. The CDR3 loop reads CASSYRQNAQYF. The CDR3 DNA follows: TGTGCCAGCAGTTACCGCCAAAACGCGCAGTACTTC.

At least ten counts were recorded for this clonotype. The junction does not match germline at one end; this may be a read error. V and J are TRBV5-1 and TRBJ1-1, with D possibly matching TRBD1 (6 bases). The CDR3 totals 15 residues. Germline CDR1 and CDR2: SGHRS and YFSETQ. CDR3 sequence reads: CASSLGPGVKTEAFF. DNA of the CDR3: TGCGCCAGCAGCTTGGGTCCAGGGGTGAAGACTGAAGCTTTCTTT. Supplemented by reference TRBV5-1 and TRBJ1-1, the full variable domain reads KAGVTQTPRYLIKTRGQQVTLSCSPISGHRSVSWYQQTPGQGLQFLFEYFSETQRNKGNFPGRFSGRQFSNSRSEMNVSTLELGDSALYLCASSLGPGVKTEAFFGQGTRLTVV.